This T cell receptor beta chain emerged from a study of T cell repertoires in cytomegalovirus infection (dated by TCRdb to between 2018 and 2021). For the study in its entirety: Donor HLA type was relevant to the analysis, as public TCR beta signatures indicated carriage of CMV infection together with the matching HLA type.

In its sample, this clonotype was seen a few times. There is no known antigen for this receptor. No base-level quality is on record; no much larger clone is a single base apart. Broader findings and caveats from the paper: Cumulative frequency of public TCR beta family members discriminated carriers of CMV infection plus the relevant HLA type in this cohort and an independent roughly 330-donor cohort. The ex vivo response was dominated by HLA-C-restricted CMV-specific TCR beta clonotypes, which also provided the single most frequent clonotype in two of eight donors.

V trim: 4 bases; J trim: 4 bases; unmatched bases: 15. From a lookup of the germline V gene (reference sequence), CDR1 and CDR2 are DFQATT and SNEGSKA. The CDR3 runs 16 residues from the cysteine to the phenylalanine. Only the CDR3 region is kept as DNA, spanning 48 bases read in frame from base 1. Sequencer: Illumina HiSeq 1500. TCRdb applied fastp at Q25 and MiXCR to the public reads, then kept only in-frame beta chains. All rows with the same CDR3 protein become a single entry with the most common DNA and genes. This sample lists approximately 750,000 distinct CDR3 sequences; roughly 36% were detected once. In total, the top ten clones hold 2.8% of the sample.

The receptor's source is a human donor in good health (CMV status not recorded). Some clones in this sample may be carry-over from other donors' samples. Recombination joined TRBV20-1 with TRBJ2-7, and 8 junctional nucleotides match TRBD2. The sample taken for sequencing was PBMCs. The DNA sequence follows: TGCAGTGCTACAGGCAGGCTAGCGGGCCGAATATACGAGCAGTACTTC. Protein translation: CSATGRLAGRIYEQYF.